This TCR beta chain was sequenced during a study of CD8 T cells in ankylosing spondylitis. Worth noting for this clonotype: Its antigen is currently unknown.

Generation of TCR beta libraries employed quantitative 5'-RACE incorporating molecular barcodes. MiXCR, run by TCRdb on the 5' RACE reads, gives a single entry per CDR3 protein. Here the sample spans about 440,000 distinct CDR3 sequences, over 15% being singletons. Overall study results and limits: Relatively rare in peripheral blood, disease-linked clones were also CD8+. The clones that were linked to disease were reported to be significantly enriched in matched synovial fluid samples from ankylosing spondylitis patients. A motif in TCR beta, a set of roughly eight highly homologous variants, appeared characteristic of ankylosing spondylitis blood.

The CDR3 is made up of 14 amino acids. Trimming took 3 bases from V and 12 from J; bases not matched to a gene: 11. From germline, CDR1 is DFQATT and CDR2 SNEGSKA (reference sequence). Sequences were obtained from blood, either unsorted or a sorted T cell fraction (not recorded which). This TCR came from a male donor with ankylosing spondylitis. V and J are TRBV20-1 and TRBJ2-1, with 10 nucleotides matching TRBD2. CDR3 sequence: CSARLGTSDMRQFF. CDR3 coding DNA: TGCAGTGCTAGGCTCGGGACTAGCGACATGAGGCAGTTCTTC.